This record covers a single TCR beta chain. Antigen unknown. The data stem from a study of response to subunit inactivated influenza vaccine. Study-wide results and limits: Authors suggested that a seasonal influenza vaccination recruits few new T cells each time.

TCRdb re-derived calls from the RT-PCR reads in MiXCR, one entry per CDR3 protein. The profile covers 500,000 or so distinct CDR3 sequences, with approximately 15% appearing a single time and approximately 3% taken by the ten largest. This CDR3 contains 17 residues. Germline CDR1 SGDLS, CDR2 YYNGEE. Trimming cost V 3 bases and J 3 bases; bases outside gene matches: 13. The sequence was obtained from a man in his fifties or sixties who received an inactivated influenza vaccine. The material sequenced was CD4+ T cells sorted from PBMCs, taken around 25 months after vaccination. The chain joins TRBV9 to TRBJ2-5, with 8 bases identical to TRBD2. In DNA, the CDR3 is TGTGCCAGCAGCGATATGAGAATAGCGGGGTTAGAAGAGACCCAGTACTTC. Protein product: CASSDMRIAGLEETQYF.